This is a list of T cell receptor beta chains from one sample in a study of cytomegalovirus exposure and HLA in healthy donors. Assay: immunoSEQ multiplex PCR; the TCRdb copy retains only in-frame clones and omits some. In all, the sample yields about 140,000 clones. Sequencing was performed on PBMCs. The receptors originated from a man aged 35 to 55 in good health and CMV-seronegative. Each CDR3 is given with its conserved first and last residue. The order of the fields is V gene, J gene, CDR3 protein.

v_gene: TRBV5-1
j_gene: TRBJ2-7
CDR3aa: CASSLGQGLNEQYF

v_gene: TRBV4-3
j_gene: TRBJ1-6
CDR3aa: CASSQETGGVGSPLHF

v_gene: TRBV29-1
j_gene: TRBJ1-3
CDR3aa: CSARQGLSGNTIYF

v_gene: TRBV7-7
j_gene: TRBJ2-5
CDR3aa: CASSKGPVGTQYF

v_gene: TRBV5-6
j_gene: TRBJ2-1
CDR3aa: CASSSSEGAYNEQFF

v_gene: TRBV19
j_gene: TRBJ2-3
CDR3aa: CASIRTGTDTQYF

v_gene: TRBV28
j_gene: TRBJ2-6
CDR3aa: CASSWTRRANVLTF

v_gene: TRBV7-6
j_gene: TRBJ1-1
CDR3aa: CASSLAGNTEAFF

v_gene: TRBV4-2
j_gene: TRBJ1-4
CDR3aa: CASSQVPGQINEKLFF

v_gene: TRBV5-4
j_gene: TRBJ2-4
CDR3aa: CASSFAGAEAKNIQYF